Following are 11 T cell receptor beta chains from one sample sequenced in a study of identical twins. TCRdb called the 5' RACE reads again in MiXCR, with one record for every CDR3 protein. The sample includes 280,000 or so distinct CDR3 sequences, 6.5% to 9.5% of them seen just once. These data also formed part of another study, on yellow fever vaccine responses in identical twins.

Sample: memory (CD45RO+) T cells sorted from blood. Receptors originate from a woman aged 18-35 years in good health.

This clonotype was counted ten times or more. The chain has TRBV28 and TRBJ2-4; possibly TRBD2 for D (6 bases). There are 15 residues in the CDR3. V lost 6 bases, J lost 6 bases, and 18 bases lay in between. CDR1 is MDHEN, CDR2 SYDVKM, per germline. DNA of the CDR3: TGTGCCAGCAGCCCGGGGGAGCGGACAACAAACATTCAGTACTTC. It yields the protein CASSPGERTTNIQYF.

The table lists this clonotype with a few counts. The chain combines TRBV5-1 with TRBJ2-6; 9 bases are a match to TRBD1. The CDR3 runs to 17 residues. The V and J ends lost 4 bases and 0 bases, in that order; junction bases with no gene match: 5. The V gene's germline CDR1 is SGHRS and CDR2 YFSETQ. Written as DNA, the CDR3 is TGCGCCAGCAGCCCAGGGACAGGGAGCTCTGGGGCCAACGTCCTGACTTTC. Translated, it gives CASSPGTGSSGANVLTF.

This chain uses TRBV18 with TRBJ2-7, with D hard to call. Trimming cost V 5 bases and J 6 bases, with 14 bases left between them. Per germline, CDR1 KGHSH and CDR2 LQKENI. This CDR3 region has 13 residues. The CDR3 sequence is CASSSLGSLEQYV. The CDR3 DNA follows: TGTGCCAGCTCAAGCTTGGGGTCCCTCGAGCAGTACGTC.

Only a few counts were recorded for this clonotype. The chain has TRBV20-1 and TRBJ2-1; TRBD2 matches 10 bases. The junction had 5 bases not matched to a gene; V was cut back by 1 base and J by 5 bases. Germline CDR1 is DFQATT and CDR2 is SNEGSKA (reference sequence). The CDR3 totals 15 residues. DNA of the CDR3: TGCAGTGCTAGAGGGGGGACTAGCGCACACAATGAGCAGTTCTTC. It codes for CSARGGTSAHNEQFF.

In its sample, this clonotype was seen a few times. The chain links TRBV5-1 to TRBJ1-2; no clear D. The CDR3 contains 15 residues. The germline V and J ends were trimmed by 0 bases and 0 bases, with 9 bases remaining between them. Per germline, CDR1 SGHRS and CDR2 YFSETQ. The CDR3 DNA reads TGCGCCAGCAGCTTGGAGGGTACAACTAACTATGGCTACACCTTC. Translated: CASSLEGTTNYGYTF.

The DNA for the CDR3 is TGTGCCAGCAGCTTCCCCTCAACTAGCGGGGGCAGAGATGAGCAGTTCTTC. Protein product: CASSFPSTSGGRDEQFF. V is TRBV7-9 and J is TRBJ2-1; 11 bases align to TRBD2. The V gene end was trimmed by 3 bases and the J gene end by 8 bases; junction bases not matched to a gene: 12. Per the germline V gene, CDR1 is SEHNR and CDR2 is FQNEAQ (reference sequence). CDR3 size: 17 residues. The full variable domain, completed using reference TRBV7-9 and TRBJ2-1, is DTGVSQNPRHKITKRGQNVTFRCDPISEHNRLYWYRQTLGQGPEFLTYFQNEAQLEKSRLLSDRFSAERPKGSFSTLEIQRTEQGDSAMYLCASSFPSTSGGRDEQFFGPGTRLTVL.

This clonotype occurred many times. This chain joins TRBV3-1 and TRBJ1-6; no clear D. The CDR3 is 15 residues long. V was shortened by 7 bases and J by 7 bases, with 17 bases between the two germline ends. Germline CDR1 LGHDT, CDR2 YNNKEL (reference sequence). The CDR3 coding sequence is TGTGCCAGCACACCTACACTCAGCGGGAATTCACCCCTCCACTTT. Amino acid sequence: CASTPTLSGNSPLHF. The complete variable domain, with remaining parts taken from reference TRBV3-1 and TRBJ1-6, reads DTAVSQTPKYLVTQMGNDKSIKCEQNLGHDTMYWYKQDSKKFLKIMFSYNNKELIINETVPNRFSPKSPDKAHLNLHINSLELGDSAVYFCASTPTLSGNSPLHFGNGTRLTVT.

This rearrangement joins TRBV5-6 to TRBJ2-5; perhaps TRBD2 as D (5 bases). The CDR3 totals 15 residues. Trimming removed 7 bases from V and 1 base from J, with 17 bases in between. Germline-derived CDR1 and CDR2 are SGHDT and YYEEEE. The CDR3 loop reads CASAVQGSPQETQYF. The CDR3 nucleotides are TGTGCCAGCGCCGTACAAGGGAGCCCCCAAGAGACCCAGTACTTC.

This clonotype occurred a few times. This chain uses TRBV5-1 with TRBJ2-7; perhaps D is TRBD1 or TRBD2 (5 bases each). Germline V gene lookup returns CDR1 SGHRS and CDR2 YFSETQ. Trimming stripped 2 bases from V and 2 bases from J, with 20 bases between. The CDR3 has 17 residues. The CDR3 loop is CASSLTGTPEATYEQYF. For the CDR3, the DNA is TGCGCCAGCAGCTTAACCGGGACCCCCGAGGCCACCTACGAGCAGTACTTC.

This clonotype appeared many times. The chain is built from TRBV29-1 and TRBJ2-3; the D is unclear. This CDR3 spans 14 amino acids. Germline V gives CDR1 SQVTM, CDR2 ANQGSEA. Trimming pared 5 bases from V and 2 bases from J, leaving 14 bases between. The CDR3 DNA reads TGCAGCGTTCAAGGGTCCTCCAACACAGATACGCAGTATTTT. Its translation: CSVQGSSNTDTQYF.

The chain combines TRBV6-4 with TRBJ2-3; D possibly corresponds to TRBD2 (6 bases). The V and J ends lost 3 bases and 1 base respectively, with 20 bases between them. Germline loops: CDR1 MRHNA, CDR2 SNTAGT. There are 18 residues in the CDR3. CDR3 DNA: TGTGCCAGCAGTGAGGTGTCGGTAGCGGAGGGAGGCACAGATACGCAGTATTTT. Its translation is CASSEVSVAEGGTDTQYF.